Listed below are T cell receptor beta chains from one sample, sequenced in a study of blood T cells in healthy people across ages. TCRdb used MiXCR to reprocess the 5' RACE reads, holding one entry per CDR3 protein. The sample consists of approximately 770,000 distinct CDR3 sequences, 55% to 70% of them appearing once. Material for sequencing was blood. Source of these receptors: a young man in good health. Each CDR3 is given with its conserved first and last residue. D genes are given only for firm matches.

v_gene	d_gene	CDR3aa
TRBV7-9	TRBD2	CASSLKKAGVGNEQFF
TRBV2	.	CASTQTWGLGYTF
TRBV6-2/TRBV6-3	TRBD2	CASGRPGLQDEQYF
TRBV6-2/TRBV6-3	.	CASSYSRRGYNEQFF
TRBV20-1	TRBD1	CSAKGPGQGGGEQFF
TRBV2	TRBD1	CASREDRRKETQYF
TRBV6-1	.	CASLTGYLETQYF
TRBV7-2	TRBD1	CASSQRTGGYTF
TRBV6-5	.	CASSTGQMSYGYTF
TRBV4-1	.	CASQDSYNEQFF
TRBV7-3	TRBD1	CASSPTGRASPLHF
TRBV6-2/TRBV6-3	.	CASRMGGEPTDTQYF
TRBV2	.	CASSGDTGNEQFF
TRBV3-1	.	CASSQESTEQYF
TRBV12-3/TRBV12-4	.	CASSPGGGWNTGELFF